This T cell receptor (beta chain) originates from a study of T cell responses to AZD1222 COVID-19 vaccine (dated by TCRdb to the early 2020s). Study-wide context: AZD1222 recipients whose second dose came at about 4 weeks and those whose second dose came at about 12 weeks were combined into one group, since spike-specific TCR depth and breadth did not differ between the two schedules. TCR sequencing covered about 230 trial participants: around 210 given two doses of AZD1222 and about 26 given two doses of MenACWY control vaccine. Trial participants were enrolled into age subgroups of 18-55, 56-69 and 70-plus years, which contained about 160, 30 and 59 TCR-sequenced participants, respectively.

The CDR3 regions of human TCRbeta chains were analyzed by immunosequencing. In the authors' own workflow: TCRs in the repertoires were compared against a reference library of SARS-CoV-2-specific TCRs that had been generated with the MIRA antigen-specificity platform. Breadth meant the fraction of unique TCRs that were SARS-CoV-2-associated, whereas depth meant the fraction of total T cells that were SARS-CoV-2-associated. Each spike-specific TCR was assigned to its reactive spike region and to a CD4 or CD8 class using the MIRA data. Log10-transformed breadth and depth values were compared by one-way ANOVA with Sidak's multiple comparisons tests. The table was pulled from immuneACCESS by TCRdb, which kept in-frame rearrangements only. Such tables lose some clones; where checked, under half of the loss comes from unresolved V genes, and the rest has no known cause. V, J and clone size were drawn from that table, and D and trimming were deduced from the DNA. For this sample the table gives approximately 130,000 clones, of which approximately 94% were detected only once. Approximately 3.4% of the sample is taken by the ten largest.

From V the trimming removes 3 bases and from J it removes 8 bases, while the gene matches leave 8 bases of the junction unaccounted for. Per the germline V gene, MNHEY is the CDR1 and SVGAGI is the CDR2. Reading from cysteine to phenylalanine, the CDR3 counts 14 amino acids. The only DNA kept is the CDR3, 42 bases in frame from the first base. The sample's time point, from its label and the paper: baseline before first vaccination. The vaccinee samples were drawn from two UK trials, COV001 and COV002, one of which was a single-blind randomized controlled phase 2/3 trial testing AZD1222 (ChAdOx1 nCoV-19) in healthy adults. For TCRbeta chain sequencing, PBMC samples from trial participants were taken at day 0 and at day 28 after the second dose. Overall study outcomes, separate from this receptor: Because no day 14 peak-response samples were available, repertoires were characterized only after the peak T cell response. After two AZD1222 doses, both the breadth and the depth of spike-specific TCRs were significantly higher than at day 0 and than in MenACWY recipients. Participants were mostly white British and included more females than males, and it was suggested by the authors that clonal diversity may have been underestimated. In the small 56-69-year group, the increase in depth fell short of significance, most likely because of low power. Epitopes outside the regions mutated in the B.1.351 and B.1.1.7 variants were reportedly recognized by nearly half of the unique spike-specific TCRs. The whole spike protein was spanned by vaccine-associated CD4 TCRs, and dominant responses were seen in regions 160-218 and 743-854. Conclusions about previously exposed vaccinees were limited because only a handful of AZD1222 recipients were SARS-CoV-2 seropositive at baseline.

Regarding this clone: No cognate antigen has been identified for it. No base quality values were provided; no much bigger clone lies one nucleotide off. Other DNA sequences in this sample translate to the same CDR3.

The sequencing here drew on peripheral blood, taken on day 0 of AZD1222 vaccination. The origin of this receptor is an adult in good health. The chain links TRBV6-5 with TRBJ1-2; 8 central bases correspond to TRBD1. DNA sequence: TGTGCCAGCAGTTATTCCAGGGGGCTGGGAGGCTACACCTTC. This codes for CASSYSRGLGGYTF.